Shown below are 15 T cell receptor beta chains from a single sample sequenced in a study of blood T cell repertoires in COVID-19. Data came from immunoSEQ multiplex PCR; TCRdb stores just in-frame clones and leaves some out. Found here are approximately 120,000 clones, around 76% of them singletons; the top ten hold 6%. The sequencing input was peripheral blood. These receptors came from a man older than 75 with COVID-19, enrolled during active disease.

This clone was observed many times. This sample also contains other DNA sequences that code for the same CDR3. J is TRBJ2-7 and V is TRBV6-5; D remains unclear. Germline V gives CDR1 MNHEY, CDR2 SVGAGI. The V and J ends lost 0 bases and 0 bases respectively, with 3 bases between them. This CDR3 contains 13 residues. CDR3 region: CASSYSGSYEQYF. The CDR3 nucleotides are TGTGCCAGCAGTTACTCCGGCTCCTACGAGCAGTACTTC.

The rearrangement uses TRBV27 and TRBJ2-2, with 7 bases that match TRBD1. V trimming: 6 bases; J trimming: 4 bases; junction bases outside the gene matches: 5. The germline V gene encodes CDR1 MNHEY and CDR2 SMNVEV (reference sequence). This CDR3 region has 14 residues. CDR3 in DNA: TGTGCCAGCAGCCCCGGGACAGTCACCGGGGAGCTGTTTTTT. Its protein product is CASSPGTVTGELFF.

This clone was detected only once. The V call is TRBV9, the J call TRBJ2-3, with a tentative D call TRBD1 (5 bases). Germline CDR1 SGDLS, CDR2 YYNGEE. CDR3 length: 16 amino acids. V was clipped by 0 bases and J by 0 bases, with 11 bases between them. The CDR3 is CASSVEWGASTDTQYF. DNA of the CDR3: TGTGCCAGCAGCGTAGAATGGGGCGCCAGCACAGATACGCAGTATTTT. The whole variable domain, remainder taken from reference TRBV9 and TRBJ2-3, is DSGVTQTPKHLITATGQRVTLRCSPRSGDLSVYWYQQSLDQGLQFLIQYYNGEERAKGNILERFSAQQFPDLHSELNLSSLELGDSALYFCASSVEWGASTDTQYFGPGTRLTVL.

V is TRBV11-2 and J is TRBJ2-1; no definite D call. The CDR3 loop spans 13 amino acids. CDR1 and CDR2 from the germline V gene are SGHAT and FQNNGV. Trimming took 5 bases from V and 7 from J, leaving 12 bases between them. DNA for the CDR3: TGTGCCAGCAGCCAACGACTGTTAAATGAGCAGTTCTTC. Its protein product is CASSQRLLNEQFF.

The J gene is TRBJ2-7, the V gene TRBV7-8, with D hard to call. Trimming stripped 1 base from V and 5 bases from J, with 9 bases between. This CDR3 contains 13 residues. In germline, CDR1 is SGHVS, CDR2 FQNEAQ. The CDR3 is CASSLGQIHEQYF. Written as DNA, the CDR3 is TGTGCCAGCAGCTTAGGTCAGATCCACGAGCAGTACTTC. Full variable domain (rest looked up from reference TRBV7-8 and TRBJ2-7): GAGVSQSPRYKVAKRGQDVALRCDPISGHVSLFWYQQALGQGPEFLTYFQNEAQLDKSGLPSDRFFAERPEGSVSTLKIQRTQQEDSAVYLCASSLGQIHEQYFGPGTRLTVT.

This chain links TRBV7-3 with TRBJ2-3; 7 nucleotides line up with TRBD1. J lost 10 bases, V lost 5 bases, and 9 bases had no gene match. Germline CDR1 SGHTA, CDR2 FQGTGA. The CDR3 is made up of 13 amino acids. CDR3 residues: CASSLRGDSPQYF. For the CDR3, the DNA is TGTGCCAGCAGCCTAAGAGGGGACAGCCCGCAGTATTTT.

CDR3 coding DNA: TGCGCCAGCAGCGCCGACAGGGACTATGGCTACACCTTC. Its protein product is CASSADRDYGYTF. This chain uses TRBV4-3 with TRBJ1-2, with 7 positions matching TRBD1. This CDR3 region has 13 residues. V was clipped by 5 bases and J by 3 bases; unmatched bases: 3. Germline CDR1 reads LGHNA; CDR2 reads YSLEER.

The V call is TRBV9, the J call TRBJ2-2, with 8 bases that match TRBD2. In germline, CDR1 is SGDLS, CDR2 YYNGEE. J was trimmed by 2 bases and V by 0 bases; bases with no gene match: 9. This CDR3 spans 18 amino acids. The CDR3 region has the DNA TGTGCCAGCAGCGTAGGAGATAGCGGGATACGAAACACCGGGGAGCTGTTTTTT. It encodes CASSVGDSGIRNTGELFF.

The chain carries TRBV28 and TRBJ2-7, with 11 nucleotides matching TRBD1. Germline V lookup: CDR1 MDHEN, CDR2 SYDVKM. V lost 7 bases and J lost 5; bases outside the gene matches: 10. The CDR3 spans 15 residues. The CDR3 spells CASNSVGQGAHEQYF. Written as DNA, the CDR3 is TGTGCCAGCAACTCGGTAGGACAGGGGGCCCACGAGCAGTACTTC.

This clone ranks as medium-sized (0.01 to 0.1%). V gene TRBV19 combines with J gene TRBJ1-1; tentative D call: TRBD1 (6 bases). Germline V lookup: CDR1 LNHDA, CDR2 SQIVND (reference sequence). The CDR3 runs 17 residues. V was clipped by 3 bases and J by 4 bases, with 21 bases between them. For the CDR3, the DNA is TGTGCCAGTAGTATTTCCGGTACAGGGATGAGTCGCACTGAAGCTTTCTTT. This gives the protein CASSISGTGMSRTEAFF.

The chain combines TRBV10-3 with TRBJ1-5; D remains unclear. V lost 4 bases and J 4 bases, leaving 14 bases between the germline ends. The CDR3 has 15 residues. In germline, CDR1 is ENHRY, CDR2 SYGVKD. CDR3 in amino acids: CAISGGGGLNQPQHF. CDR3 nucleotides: TGTGCCATCAGTGGGGGTGGAGGGTTAAATCAGCCCCAGCATTTT.

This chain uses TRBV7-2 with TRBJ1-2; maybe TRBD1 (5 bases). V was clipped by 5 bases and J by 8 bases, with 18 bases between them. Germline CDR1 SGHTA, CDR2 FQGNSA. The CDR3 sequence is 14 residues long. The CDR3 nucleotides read TGTGCCAGCAGCCTAGAAGGGACTTTTCTCGGCTACACCTTC. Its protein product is CASSLEGTFLGYTF.

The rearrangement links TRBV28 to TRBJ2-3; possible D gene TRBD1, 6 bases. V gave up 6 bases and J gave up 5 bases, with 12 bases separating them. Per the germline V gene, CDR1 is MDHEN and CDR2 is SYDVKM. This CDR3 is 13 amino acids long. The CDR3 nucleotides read TGTGCCAGCAGCCCAAACAGGGTAGATACGCAGTATTTT. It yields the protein CASSPNRVDTQYF.

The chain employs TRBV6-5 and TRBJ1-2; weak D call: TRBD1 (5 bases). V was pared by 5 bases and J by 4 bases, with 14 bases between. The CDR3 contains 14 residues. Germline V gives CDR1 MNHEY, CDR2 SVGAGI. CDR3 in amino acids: CASSPGGGFYGYTF. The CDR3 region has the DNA TGTGCCAGCAGTCCCGGGGGGGGGTTCTATGGCTACACCTTC.

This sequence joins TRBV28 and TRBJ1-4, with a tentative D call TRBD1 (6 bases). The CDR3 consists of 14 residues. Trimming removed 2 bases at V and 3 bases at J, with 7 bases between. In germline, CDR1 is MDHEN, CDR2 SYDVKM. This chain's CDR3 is CASSLQGSNEKLFF. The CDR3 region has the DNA TGTGCCAGCAGTTTACAGGGGTCTAATGAAAAACTGTTTTTT.